The present entry profiles one T cell receptor (beta chain) with its context. The sample is drawn from a study of blood T cell repertoires in COVID-19. Generated by immunoSEQ multiplex PCR, the TCRdb table keeps only in-frame clones and is missing some. The sample contains approximately 90,000 clones, around 81% of which appear only once. V gave up 2 bases and J gave up 1 base; unmatched junction bases: 7. Germline CDR1 is MNHEY and CDR2 is SVGEGT. The CDR3 consists of 18 residues. The gene calls are TRBV6-2 or TRBV6-3 and TRBJ2-4, with 11 bases matching TRBD1. This receptor was taken from a man in his fifties with acute or convalescent COVID-19. The sequenced material came from peripheral blood. CDR3: CASSYGTGGIRAKNIQYF. The CDR3 DNA sequence: TGTGCCAGCAGTTACGGGACAGGGGGAATCCGGGCCAAAAACATTCAGTACTTC.